This TCR beta chain was found in a study of Graves' ophthalmopathy and Graves' hyperthyroidism. Overall study results and limits: In blood, most expanded thyroid clonotypes above 0.001 frequency were also detected.

This clonotype came up many times. The antigen is not known. Germline V gene data show CDR1 as MNHEY and CDR2 as SMNVEV (reference sequence). This CDR3 comprises 14 residues. Trimming removed 8 bases at V and 0 bases at J, with 13 bases between. RNA transcripts were the source from which TCR beta CDR3 regions were amplified. A first-round RT-PCR used HTBI primers, followed by a second-round multiplex PCR. TCRdb recomputed calls from the multiplex PCR reads with MiXCR, one row per CDR3 protein. The sample holds around 1,000,000 distinct CDR3 sequences; around a third are singletons and the top ten take approximately 12%.

The sample taken for sequencing was peripheral blood or thyroid tissue (not recorded which). The genes are TRBV27 and TRBJ1-1; D gene unclear. The TCR sequence derives from an adult man with Graves' hyperthyroidism. CDR3 sequence reads: CASGSLLLNTEAFF. CDR3 in DNA: TGTGCCAGCGGCTCACTCCTCTTGAACACTGAAGCTTTCTTT.